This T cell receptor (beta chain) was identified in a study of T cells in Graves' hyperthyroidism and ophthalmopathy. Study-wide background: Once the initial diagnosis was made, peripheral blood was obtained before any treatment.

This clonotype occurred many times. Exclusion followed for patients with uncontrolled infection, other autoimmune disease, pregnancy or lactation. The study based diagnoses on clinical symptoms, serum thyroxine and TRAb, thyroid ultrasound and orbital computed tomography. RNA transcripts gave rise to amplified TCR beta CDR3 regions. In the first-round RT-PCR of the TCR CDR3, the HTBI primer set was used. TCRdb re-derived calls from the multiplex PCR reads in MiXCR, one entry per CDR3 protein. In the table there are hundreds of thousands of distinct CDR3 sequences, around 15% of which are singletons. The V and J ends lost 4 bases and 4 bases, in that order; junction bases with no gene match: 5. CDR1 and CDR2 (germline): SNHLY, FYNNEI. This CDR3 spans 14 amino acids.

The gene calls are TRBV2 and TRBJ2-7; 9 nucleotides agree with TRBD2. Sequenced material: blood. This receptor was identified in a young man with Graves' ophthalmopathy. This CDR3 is CASSVRGGGYEQYF. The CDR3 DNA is TGTGCCAGCAGTGTCCGCGGGGGGGGTTACGAGCAGTACTTC.